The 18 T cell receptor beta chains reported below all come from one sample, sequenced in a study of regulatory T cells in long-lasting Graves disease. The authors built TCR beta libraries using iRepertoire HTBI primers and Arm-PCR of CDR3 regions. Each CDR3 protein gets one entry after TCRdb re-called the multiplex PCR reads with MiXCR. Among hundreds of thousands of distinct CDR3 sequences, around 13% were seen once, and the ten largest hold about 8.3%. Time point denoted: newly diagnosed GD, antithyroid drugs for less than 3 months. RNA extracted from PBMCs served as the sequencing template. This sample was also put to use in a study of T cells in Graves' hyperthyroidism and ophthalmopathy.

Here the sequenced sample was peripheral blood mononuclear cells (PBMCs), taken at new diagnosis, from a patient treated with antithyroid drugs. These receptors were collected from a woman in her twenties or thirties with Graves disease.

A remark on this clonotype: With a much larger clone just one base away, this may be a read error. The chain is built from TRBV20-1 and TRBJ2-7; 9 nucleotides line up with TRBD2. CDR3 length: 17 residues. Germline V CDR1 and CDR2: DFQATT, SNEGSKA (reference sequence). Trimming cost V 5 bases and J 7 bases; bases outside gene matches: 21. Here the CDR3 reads CSADNSKTSGGGGEQYF. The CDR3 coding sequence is TGCAGTGCTGACAATAGTAAGACTAGCGGCGGGGGAGGTGAGCAGTACTTC.

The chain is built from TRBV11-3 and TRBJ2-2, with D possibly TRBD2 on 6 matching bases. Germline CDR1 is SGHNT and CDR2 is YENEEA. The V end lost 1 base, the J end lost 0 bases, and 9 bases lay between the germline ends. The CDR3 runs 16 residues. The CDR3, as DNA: TGTGCCAGCAGCTTAGGGGACTTCGCGAACACCGGGGAGCTGTTTTTT. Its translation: CASSLGDFANTGELFF.

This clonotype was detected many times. CDR3 bases: TGTGCCAGCAGTTTGGGGCCGGCTGGAAACACCATATATTTT. Encoded protein: CASSLGPAGNTIYF. The V and J genes are TRBV28 and TRBJ1-3; perhaps TRBD1 as D (5 bases). This CDR3 has 14 amino acids. V gave up 3 bases and J gave up 2 bases, with 8 bases separating them. Germline V lookup: CDR1 MDHEN, CDR2 SYDVKM.

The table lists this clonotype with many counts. The CDR3 DNA sequence: TGTGCCAGCAGCTCTACGGAGACAGGGTCTAATGAAAAACTGTTTTTT. Translation: CASSSTETGSNEKLFF. This chain links TRBV7-9 with TRBJ1-4, with 7 positions matching TRBD1. Per the germline V gene, CDR1 is SEHNR and CDR2 is FQNEAQ (reference sequence). The CDR3 loop spans 16 amino acids. V dropped 4 bases and J dropped 3; count of bases not matched to a gene: 8.

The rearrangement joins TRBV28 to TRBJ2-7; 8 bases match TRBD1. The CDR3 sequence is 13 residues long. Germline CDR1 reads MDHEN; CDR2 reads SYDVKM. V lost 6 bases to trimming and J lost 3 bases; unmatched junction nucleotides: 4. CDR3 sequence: CASRTGVFYEQYF. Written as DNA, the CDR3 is TGTGCCAGCAGGACAGGGGTGTTCTACGAGCAGTACTTC.

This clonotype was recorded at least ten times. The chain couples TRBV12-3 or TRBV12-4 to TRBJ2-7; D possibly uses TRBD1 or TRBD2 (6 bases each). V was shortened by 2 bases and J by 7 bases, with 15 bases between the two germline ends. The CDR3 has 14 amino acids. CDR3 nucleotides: TGTGCCAGCAGTTTATATTCCGGGGGCGGGGAGCAGTACTTC. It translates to CASSLYSGGGEQYF.

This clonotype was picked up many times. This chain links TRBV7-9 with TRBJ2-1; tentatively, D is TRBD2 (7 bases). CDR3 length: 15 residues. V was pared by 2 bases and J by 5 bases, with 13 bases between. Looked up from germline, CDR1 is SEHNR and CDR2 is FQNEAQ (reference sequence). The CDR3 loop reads CASSLRGSGDNEQFF. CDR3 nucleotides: TGTGCCAGCAGCTTAAGGGGGAGCGGGGACAATGAGCAGTTCTTC.

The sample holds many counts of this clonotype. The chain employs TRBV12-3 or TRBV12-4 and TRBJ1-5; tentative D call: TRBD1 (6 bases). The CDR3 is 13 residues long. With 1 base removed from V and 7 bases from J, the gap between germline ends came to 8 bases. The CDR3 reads CASSLVGGQPQHF. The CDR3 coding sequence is TGTGCCAGCAGTTTAGTGGGGGGCCAGCCCCAGCATTTT.

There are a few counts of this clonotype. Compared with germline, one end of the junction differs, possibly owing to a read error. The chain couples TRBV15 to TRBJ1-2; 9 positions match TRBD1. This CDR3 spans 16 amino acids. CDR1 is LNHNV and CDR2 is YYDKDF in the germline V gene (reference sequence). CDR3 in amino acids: CAPSRRIGQGMDGYTF. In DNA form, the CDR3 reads TGTGCCCCCAGCAGAAGAATCGGACAGGGGATGGATGGCTACACCTTC.

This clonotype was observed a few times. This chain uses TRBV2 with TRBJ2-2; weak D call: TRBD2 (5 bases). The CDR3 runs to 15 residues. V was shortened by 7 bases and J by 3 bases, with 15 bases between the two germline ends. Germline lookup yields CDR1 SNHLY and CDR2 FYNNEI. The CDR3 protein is CASKRLNSDTGELFF. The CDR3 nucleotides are TGTGCCAGCAAGCGGCTAAACTCGGACACCGGGGAGCTGTTTTTT.

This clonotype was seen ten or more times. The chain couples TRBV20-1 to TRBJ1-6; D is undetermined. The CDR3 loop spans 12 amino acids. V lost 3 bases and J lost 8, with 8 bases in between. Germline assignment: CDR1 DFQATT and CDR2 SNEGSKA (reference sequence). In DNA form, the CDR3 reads TGCAGTGCTAGCCTTCGTGATTCACCCCTCCACTTT. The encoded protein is CSASLRDSPLHF.

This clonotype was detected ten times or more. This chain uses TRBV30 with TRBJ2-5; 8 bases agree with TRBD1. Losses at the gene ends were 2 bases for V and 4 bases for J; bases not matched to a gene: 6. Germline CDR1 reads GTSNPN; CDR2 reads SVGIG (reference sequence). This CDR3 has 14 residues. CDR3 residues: CAWSPNRGRETQYF. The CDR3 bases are TGTGCCTGGAGTCCTAACAGGGGGAGAGAGACCCAGTACTTC. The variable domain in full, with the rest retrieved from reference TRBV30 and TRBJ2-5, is SQTIHQWPATLVQPVGSPLSLECTVEGTSNPNLYWYRQAAGRGLQLLFYSVGIGQISSEVPQNLSASRPQDRQFILSSKKLLLSDSGFYLCAWSPNRGRETQYFGPGTRLLVL.

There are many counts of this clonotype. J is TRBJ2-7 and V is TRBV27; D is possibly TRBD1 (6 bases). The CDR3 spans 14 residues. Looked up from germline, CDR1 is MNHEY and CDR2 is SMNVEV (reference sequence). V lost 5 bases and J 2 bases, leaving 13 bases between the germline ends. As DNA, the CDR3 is TGTGCCAGCAGTCCGAACAGGGTTACCTACGAGCAGTACTTC. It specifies CASSPNRVTYEQYF.

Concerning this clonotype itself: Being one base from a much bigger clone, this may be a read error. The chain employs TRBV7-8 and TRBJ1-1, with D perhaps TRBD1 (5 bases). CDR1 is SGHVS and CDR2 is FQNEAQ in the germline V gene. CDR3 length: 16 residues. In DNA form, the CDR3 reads TGTGCCAGCAGCCTAACTATGGGGACGGTGAACATTGAAGCTTTCTTT. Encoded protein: CASSLTMGTVNIEAFF.

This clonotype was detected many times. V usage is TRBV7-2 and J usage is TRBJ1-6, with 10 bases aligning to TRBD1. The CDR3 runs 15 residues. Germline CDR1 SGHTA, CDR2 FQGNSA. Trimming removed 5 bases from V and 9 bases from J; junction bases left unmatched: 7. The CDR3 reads CASSRQGARGSPLHF. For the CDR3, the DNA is TGTGCCAGCAGCAGACAGGGGGCGAGGGGTTCACCCCTCCACTTT.

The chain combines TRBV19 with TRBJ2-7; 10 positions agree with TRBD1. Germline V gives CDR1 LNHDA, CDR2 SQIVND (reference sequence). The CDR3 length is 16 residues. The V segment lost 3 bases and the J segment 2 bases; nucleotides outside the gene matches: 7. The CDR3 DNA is TGTGCCAGTAGTATTAGTCCAGGACAGGGGGCCTACGAGCAGTACTTC. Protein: CASSISPGQGAYEQYF.

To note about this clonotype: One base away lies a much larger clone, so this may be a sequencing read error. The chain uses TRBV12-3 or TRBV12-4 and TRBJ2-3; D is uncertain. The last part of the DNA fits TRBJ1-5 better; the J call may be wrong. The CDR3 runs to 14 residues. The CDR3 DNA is TGTGCCAGCAGTACCCTACTAGCGTCTGGTACGCAGCATTTT. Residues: CASSTLLASGTQHF.

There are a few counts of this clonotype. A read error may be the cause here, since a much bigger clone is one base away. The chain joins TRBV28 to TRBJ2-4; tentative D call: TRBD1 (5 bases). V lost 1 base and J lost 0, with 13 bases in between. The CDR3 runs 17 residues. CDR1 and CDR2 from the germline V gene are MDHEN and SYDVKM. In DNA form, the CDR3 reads TGTGCCAGCAGTTTATCGACAGTTCGGGTAGCCAAAAACATTCAGTACTTC. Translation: CASSLSTVRVAKNIQYF.